This TCR beta chain originates from a study of graft-versus-host responses after intestinal transplantation. Study in general: Tacrolimus and steroids were given for about 3 years to all recipients after anti-thymocyte globulin induction. Findings of the study overall: Ileal or blood samples showed some GvH clones first, and such clones were also found in recipient marrow.

CDR1 and CDR2 from the germline V gene are LGHNA and YNFKEQ. The CDR3 runs 16 residues. The repertoire was sequenced with immunoSEQ multiplex PCR; TCRdb's copy has only in-frame clones and lacks some. In the table there are some 90,000 clones, around 92% of which are singletons. As concerns this clone: Its antigen remains unknown. At one of its ends the junction is not consistent with the germline gene, which may arise from a read error.

The receptor was isolated from a human donor who was the organ donor for an intestinal transplant. The sample here was unstimulated CD8+ T cells sorted from spleen or lymph node cells, taken before transplant. The chain carries TRBV4-2 and TRBJ2-7; D is unclear. The CDR3 here is CASSQAPGPFTYEQHF. CDR3 in DNA: TGTGCCAGCAGCCAAGCCCCAGGCCCCTTTACCTACGAGCAGCACTTC.